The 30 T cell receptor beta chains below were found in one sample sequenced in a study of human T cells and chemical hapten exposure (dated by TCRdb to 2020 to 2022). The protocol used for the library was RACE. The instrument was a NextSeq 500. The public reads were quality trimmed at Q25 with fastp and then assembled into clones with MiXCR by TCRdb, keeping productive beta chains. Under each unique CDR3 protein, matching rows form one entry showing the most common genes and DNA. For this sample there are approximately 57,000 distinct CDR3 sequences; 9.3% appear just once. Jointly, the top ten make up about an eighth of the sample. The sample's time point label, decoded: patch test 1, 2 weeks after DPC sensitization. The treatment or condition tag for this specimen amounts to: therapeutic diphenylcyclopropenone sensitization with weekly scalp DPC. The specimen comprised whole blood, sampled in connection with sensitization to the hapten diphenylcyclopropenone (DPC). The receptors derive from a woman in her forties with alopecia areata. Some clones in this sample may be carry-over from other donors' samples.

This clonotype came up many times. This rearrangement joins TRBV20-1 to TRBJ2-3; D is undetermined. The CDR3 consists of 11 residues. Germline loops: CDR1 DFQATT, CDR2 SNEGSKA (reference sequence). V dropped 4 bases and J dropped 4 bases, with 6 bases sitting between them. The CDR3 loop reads CSATLADTQYF. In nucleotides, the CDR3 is TGCAGTGCTACCCTCGCAGATACGCAGTATTTT.

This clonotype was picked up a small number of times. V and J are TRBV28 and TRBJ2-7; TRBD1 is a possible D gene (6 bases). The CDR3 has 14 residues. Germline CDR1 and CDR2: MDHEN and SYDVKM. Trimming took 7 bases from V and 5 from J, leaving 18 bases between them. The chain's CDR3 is CASNPPGDAHEQYF. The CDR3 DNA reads TGTGCCAGCAATCCCCCAGGGGACGCCCACGAGCAGTACTTC.

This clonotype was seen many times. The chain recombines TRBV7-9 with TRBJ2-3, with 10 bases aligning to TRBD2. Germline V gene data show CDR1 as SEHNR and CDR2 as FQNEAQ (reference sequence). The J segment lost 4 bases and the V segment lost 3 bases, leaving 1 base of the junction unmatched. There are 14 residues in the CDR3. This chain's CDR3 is CASSLTSGSDTQYF. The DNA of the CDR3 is TGTGCCAGCAGCTTGACTAGCGGGTCAGATACGCAGTATTTT.

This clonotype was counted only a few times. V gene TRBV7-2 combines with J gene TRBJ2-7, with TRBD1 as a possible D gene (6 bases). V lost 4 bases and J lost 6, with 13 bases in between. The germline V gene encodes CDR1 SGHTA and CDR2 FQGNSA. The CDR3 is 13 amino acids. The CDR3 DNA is TGTGCCAGCAGCTCTATTTTGGGGGCCGAGCAGTACTTC. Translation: CASSSILGAEQYF.

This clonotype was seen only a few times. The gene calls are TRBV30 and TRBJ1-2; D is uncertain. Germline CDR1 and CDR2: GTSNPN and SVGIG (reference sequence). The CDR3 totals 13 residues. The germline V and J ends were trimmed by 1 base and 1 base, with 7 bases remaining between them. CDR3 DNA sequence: TGTGCCTGGAGTGCGGGAGTTAACTATGGCTACACCTTC. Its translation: CAWSAGVNYGYTF.

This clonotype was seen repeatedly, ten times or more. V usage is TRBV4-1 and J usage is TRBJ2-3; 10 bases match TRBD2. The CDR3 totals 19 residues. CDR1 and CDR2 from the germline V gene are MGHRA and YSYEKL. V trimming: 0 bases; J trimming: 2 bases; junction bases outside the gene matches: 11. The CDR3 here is CASSQDPSSGGAITDTQYF. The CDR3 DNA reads TGCGCCAGCAGCCAAGATCCTTCGAGCGGGGGGGCCATCACAGATACGCAGTATTTT.

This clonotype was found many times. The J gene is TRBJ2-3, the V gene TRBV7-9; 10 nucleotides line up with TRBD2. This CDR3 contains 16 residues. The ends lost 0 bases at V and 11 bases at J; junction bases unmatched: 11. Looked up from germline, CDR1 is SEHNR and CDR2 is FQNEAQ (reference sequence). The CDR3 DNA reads TGTGCCAGCAGCTTAGCCCAAGCGGGGGGGCTGGAAGTGCAGTATTTT. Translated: CASSLAQAGGLEVQYF.

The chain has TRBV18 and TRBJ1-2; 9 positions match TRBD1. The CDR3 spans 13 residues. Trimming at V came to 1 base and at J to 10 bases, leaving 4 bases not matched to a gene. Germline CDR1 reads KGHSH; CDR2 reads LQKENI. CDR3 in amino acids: CASSPRGQGPYTF. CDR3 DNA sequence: TGTGCCAGCTCACCACGTGGACAGGGGCCCTACACCTTC.

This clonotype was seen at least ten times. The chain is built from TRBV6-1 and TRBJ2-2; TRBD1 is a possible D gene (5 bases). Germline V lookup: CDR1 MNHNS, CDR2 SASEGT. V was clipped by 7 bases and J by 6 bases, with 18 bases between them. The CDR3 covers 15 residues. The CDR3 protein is CASTEGAALAGELFF. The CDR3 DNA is TGTGCCAGCACCGAAGGGGCAGCCCTGGCCGGGGAGCTGTTTTTT.

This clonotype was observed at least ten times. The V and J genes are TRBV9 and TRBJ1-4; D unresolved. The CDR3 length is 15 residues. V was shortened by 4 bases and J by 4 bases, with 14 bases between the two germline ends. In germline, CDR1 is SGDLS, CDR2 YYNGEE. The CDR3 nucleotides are TGTGCCAGCAGCACCTTAGGACGTTTTAATGAAAAACTGTTTTTT. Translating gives CASSTLGRFNEKLFF.

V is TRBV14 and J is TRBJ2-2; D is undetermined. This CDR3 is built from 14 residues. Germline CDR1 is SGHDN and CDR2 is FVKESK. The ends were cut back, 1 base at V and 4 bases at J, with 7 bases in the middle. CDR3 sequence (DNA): TGTGCCAGCAGCCAAGGGGAAGGCACCGGGGAGCTGTTTTTT. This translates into CASSQGEGTGELFF.

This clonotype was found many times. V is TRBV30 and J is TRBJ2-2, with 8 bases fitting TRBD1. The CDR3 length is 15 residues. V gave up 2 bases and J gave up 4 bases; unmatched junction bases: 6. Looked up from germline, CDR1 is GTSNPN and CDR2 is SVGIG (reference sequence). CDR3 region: CAWSLSRGPTGELFF. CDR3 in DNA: TGTGCCTGGAGTCTCAGCAGGGGGCCCACCGGGGAGCTGTTTTTT. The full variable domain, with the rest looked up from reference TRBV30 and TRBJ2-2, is SQTIHQWPATLVQPVGSPLSLECTVEGTSNPNLYWYRQAAGRGLQLLFYSVGIGQISSEVPQNLSASRPQDRQFILSSKKLLLSDSGFYLCAWSLSRGPTGELFFGEGSRLTVL.

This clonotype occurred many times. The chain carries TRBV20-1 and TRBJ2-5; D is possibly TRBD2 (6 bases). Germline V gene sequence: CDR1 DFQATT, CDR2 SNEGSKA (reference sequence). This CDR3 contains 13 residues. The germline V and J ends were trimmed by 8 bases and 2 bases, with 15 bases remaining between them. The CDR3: CSQTSRTQETQYF. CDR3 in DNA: TGCAGTCAAACTAGCAGGACACAAGAGACCCAGTACTTC.

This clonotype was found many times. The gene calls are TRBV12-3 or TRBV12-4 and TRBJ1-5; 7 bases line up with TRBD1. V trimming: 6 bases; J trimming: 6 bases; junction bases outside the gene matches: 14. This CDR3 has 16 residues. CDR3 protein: CASSVNSGGPRQPQHF. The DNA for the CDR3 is TGTGCCAGCAGCGTCAACTCAGGGGGGCCCCGTCAGCCCCAGCATTTT.

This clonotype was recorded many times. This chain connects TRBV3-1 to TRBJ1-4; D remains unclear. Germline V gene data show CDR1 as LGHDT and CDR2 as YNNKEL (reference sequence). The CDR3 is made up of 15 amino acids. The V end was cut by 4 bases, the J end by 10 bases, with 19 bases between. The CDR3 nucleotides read TGTGCCAGCAGCCCAAGCGAAACCCAGGCGCGAAAACTGTTTTTT. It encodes CASSPSETQARKLFF.

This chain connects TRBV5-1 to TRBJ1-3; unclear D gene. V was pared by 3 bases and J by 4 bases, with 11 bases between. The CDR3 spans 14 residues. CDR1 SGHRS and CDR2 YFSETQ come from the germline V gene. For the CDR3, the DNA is TGCGCCAGCAGCTCGCCTGAGACAGGAAACACCATATATTTT. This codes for CASSSPETGNTIYF.

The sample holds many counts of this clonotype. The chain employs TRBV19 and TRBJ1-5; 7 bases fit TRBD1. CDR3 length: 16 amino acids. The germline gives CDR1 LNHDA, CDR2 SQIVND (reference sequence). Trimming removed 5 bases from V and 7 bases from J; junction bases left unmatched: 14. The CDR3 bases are TGTGCCAGTAGTCACCGGGACAGCCTCCGCGGGCAGCCCCAGCATTTT. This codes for CASSHRDSLRGQPQHF.

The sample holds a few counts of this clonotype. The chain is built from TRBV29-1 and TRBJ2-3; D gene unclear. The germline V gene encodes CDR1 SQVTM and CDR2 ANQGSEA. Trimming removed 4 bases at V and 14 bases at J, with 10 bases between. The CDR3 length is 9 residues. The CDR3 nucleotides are TGCAGCGTTGTACCAAGCGTGTATTTT. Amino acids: CSVVPSVYF.

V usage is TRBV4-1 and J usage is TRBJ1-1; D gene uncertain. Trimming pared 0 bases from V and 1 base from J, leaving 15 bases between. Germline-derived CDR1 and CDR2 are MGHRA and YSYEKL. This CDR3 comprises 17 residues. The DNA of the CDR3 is TGCGCCAGCAGCCAAGATCTATGGACGATGGGGAACACTGAAGCTTTCTTT. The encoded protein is CASSQDLWTMGNTEAFF.

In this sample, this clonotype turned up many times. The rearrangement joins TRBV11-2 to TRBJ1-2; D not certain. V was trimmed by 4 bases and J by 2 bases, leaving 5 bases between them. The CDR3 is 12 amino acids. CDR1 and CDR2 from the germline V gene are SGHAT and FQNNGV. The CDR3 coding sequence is TGTGCCAGCAGCTCCGGGAACTATGGCTACACCTTC. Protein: CASSSGNYGYTF.

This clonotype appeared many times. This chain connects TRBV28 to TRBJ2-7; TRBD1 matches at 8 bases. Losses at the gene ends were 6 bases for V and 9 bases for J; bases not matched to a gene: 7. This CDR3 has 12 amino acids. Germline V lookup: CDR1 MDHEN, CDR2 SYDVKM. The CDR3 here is CASSRDRGGQYF. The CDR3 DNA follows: TGTGCCAGCAGCCGTGACAGGGGAGGGCAGTACTTC.

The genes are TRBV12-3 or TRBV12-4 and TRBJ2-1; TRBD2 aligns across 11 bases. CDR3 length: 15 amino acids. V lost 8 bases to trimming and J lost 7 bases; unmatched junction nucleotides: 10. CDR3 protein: CASGSSGGNRNEQFF. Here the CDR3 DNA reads TGTGCCAGCGGATCTAGCGGGGGGAATAGGAATGAGCAGTTCTTC.

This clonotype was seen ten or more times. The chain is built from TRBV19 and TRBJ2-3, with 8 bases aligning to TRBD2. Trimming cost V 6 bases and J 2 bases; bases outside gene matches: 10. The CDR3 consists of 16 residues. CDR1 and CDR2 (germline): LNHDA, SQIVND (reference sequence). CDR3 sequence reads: CASSRPGLVITDTQYF. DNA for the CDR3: TGTGCCAGTAGCCGGCCGGGACTAGTTATCACAGATACGCAGTATTTT.

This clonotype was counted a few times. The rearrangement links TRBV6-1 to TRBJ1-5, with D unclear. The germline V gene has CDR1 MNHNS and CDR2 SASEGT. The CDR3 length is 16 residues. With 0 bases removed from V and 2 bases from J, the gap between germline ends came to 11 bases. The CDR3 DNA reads TGTGCCAGCAGTGAAGCGGAGGGTTTGGGCAATCAGCCCCAGCATTTT. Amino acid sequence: CASSEAEGLGNQPQHF.

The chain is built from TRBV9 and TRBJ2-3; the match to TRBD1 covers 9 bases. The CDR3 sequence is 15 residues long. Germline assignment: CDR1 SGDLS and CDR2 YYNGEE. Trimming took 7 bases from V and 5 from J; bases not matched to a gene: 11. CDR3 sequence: CASGDTGGRGDTQYF. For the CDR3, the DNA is TGTGCCAGCGGAGACACAGGGGGCCGGGGAGATACGCAGTATTTT.

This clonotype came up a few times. Here the CDR3 reads CASSPPQGRAFF. In nucleotides, the CDR3 is TGTGCCAGCAGTCCACCACAGGGTCGGGCTTTCTTT. The chain carries TRBV7-9 and TRBJ1-1; D is perhaps TRBD1 (6 bases). V shed 6 bases and J shed 11 bases, with 16 bases lying between them. CDR1 and CDR2 (germline): SEHNR, FQNEAQ (reference sequence). The CDR3 has 12 amino acids.

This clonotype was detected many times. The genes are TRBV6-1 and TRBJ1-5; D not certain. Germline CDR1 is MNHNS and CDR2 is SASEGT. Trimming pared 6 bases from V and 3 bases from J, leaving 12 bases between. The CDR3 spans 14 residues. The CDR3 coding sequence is TGTGCCAGCAGGTTCACAGCAGCCAATCAGCCCCAGCATTTT. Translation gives CASRFTAANQPQHF.

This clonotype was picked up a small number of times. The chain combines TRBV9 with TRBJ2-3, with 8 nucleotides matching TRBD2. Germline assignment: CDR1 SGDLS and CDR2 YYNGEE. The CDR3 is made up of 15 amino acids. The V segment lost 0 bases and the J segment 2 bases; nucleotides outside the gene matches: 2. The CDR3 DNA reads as TGTGCCAGCAGCGTAGCGGGGGGGCCCACAGATACGCAGTATTTT. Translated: CASSVAGGPTDTQYF.

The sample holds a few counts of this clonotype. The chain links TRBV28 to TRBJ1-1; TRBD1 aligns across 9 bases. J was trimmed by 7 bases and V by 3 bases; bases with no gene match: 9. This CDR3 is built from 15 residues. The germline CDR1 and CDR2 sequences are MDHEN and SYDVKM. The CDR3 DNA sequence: TGTGCCAGCAGTTTGGTTATGGGACAGGGAGGTGAAGCTTTCTTT. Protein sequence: CASSLVMGQGGEAFF.

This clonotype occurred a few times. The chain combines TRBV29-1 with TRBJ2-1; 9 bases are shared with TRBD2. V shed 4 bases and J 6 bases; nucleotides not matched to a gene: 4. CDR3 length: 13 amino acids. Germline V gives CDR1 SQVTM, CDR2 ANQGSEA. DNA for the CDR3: TGCAGCGTTGGGACTAGCGCAGTCAATGAGCAGTTCTTC. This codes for CSVGTSAVNEQFF.